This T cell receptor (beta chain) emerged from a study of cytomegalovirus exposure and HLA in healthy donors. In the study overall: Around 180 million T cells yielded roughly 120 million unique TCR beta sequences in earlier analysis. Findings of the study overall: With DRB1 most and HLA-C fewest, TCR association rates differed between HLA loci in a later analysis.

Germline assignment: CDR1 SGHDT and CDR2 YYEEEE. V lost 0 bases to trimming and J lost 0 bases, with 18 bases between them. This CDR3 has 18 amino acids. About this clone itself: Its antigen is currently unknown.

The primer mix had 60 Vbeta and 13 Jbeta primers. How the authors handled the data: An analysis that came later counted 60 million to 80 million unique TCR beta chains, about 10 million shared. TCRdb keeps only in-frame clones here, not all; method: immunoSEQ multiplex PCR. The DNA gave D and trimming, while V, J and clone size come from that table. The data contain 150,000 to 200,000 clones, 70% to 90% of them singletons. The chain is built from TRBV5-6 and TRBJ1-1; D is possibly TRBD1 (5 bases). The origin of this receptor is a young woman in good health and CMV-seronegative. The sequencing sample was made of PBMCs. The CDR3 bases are TGTGCCAGCAGCTTGGCTCGCGGACAACGGGTTTTGAACACTGAAGCTTTCTTT. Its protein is CASSLARGQRVLNTEAFF.